Listed here are 23 T cell receptor beta chains from one sample, sequenced in a study of regulatory T cells in long-lasting Graves disease. The time point was: newly diagnosed GD, antithyroid drugs for less than 3 months. The authors made the TCR library using RNA they extracted from PBMCs. Researchers made TCR beta libraries by using iRepertoire HTBI primers and running Arm-PCR on CDR3 regions. TCRdb reprocessed the multiplex PCR reads with MiXCR, giving one entry per CDR3 protein. In the table there are about 520,000 distinct CDR3 sequences, around 12% of which are singletons. This sample was also put to use in a study of T cells in Graves' hyperthyroidism and ophthalmopathy.

The sample consisted of peripheral blood mononuclear cells (PBMCs), taken at new diagnosis, from a patient treated with antithyroid drugs. The source of these receptors is a woman aged 25 to 39 with Graves disease.

This clonotype was detected a few times. A much larger clone is a single base away; this may be a read error. The V gene is TRBV28, the J gene TRBJ2-2, with 9 bases lining up with TRBD2. This CDR3 has 19 residues. In germline, CDR1 is MDHEN, CDR2 SYDVKM. The trim removed 4 bases at V and 1 base at J, leaving 13 bases unmatched. The CDR3 DNA follows: TGTGCCAGCAGTTACCACCCAGGTGGCGGGAGGGAGAACACCGGGGAGCTGTTTTTT. Its protein product is CASSYHPGGGRENTGELFF.

This chain uses TRBV2 with TRBJ2-1; D is uncertain. CDR1 is SNHLY, CDR2 FYNNEI, per germline. Trimming left V 8 bases short and J 4 bases short, with 3 bases between. The CDR3 covers 10 residues. CDR3 loop: CASRYNEQFF. Here the CDR3 DNA reads TGTGCCAGCCGATACAATGAGCAGTTCTTC.

The chain uses TRBV12-3 or TRBV12-4 and TRBJ2-3, with 7 bases fitting TRBD1. The ends lost 1 base at V and 6 bases at J; junction bases unmatched: 7. The length of the CDR3 is 15 residues. The CDR3 reads CASSLETGFVDTQYF. CDR3 in DNA: TGTGCCAGCAGTTTAGAGACAGGGTTTGTGGATACGCAGTATTTT.

This chain links TRBV7-2 with TRBJ2-5, with 11 positions matching TRBD2. This CDR3 is 15 amino acids long. The ends lost 6 bases at V and 5 bases at J; junction bases unmatched: 8. CDR1 and CDR2 from the germline V gene are SGHTA and FQGNSA. This CDR3 reads CASRPLAGERETQYF. In nucleotides, the CDR3 is TGTGCCAGCAGGCCACTAGCGGGAGAGCGGGAGACCCAGTACTTC.

This clonotype has a count of ten or more. The CDR3 is CASSLAQQLQETQYF. CDR3 DNA: TGTGCCAGCAGCTTAGCTCAACAGCTACAAGAGACCCAGTACTTC. The chain uses TRBV7-9 and TRBJ2-5; no definite D call. The ends were cut back, 0 bases at V and 2 bases at J, with 10 bases in the middle. This CDR3 is built from 15 residues. Germline values: CDR1 SEHNR, CDR2 FQNEAQ (reference sequence). Variable domain in full (rest from reference TRBV7-9 and TRBJ2-5): DTGVSQNPRHKITKRGQNVTFRCDPISEHNRLYWYRQTLGQGPEFLTYFQNEAQLEKSRLLSDRFSAERPKGSFSTLEIQRTEQGDSAMYLCASSLAQQLQETQYFGPGTRLLVL.

This clonotype has just a few counts. The chain uses TRBV9 and TRBJ2-2, with D perhaps TRBD1 (6 bases). The V gene's germline CDR1 is SGDLS and CDR2 YYNGEE. The CDR3 consists of 12 residues. Trimming removed 6 bases at V and 6 bases at J, with 9 bases between. The CDR3 loop reads CASTHRAGELFF. The CDR3 DNA sequence: TGTGCCAGCACCCACAGGGCCGGGGAGCTGTTTTTT.

The gene calls are TRBV6-2 or TRBV6-3 and TRBJ1-1; no definite D call. The CDR3 extends over 13 amino acids. The germline V and J ends were trimmed by 6 bases and 4 bases, with 12 bases remaining between them. Germline CDR1 reads MNHEY; CDR2 reads SVGEGT. The DNA of the CDR3 is TGTGCCAGCAGCCCCGTAATTAGCACTGAAGCTTTCTTT. Protein: CASSPVISTEAFF.

The chain combines TRBV7-9 with TRBJ2-1, with TRBD2 as a possible D gene (6 bases). The V gene lost 5 bases and the J gene lost 7 bases, with 21 bases spanning the gap. Germline assignment: CDR1 SEHNR and CDR2 FQNEAQ (reference sequence). This CDR3 is built from 16 residues. CDR3 residues: CASSVNSGLQFNEQFF. DNA of the CDR3: TGTGCCAGCAGCGTAAATAGCGGACTACAATTTAATGAGCAGTTCTTC.

This clonotype was recorded at least ten times. The V gene is TRBV27, the J gene TRBJ2-1; D not resolved. The V gene's germline CDR1 is MNHEY and CDR2 SMNVEV (reference sequence). V lost 5 bases, J lost 6 bases, and 11 bases lay in between. There are 13 residues in the CDR3. Here the CDR3 reads CASSAYSGNEQFF. As DNA, the CDR3 is TGTGCCAGCAGTGCCTACAGTGGCAATGAGCAGTTCTTC.

In its sample, this clonotype was seen many times. This chain connects TRBV19 to TRBJ1-6, with D maybe TRBD1 (6 bases). This CDR3 has 13 amino acids. Trimming left V 5 bases short and J 10 bases short, with 12 bases between. Per the germline V gene, CDR1 is LNHDA and CDR2 is SQIVND (reference sequence). CDR3 amino acids: CASSRDIESPLHF. The CDR3 nucleotides read TGTGCCAGTAGTCGGGACATTGAATCACCCCTCCACTTT.

There are a few counts of this clonotype. This sequence joins TRBV5-1 and TRBJ1-2, with D tentatively TRBD1 (6 bases). V was clipped by 1 base and J by 4 bases, with 14 bases between them. The germline V gene encodes CDR1 SGHRS and CDR2 YFSETQ. This CDR3 is built from 15 residues. CDR3 sequence reads: CASSLTPDRFYGYTF. CDR3 DNA sequence: TGCGCCAGCAGCTTGACTCCGGACAGATTCTATGGCTACACCTTC.

This clonotype was counted many times. The gene calls are TRBV24-1 and TRBJ2-1, with 13 positions matching TRBD2. With 3 bases clipped from V and 9 bases from J, the junction kept 7 bases outside the gene matches. This CDR3 has 16 residues. Germline-derived CDR1 and CDR2 are KGHDR and SFDVKD. The CDR3, as DNA: TGTGCCACCAGTGATAGCCGACTAGCGGGAGGCGGTGAGCAGTTCTTC. Protein product: CATSDSRLAGGGEQFF.

This clonotype showed up many times. The chain is built from TRBV30 and TRBJ1-2; maybe TRBD1 (6 bases). The CDR3 runs to 12 residues. V gave up 4 bases and J gave up 8 bases, with 14 bases separating them. CDR1 and CDR2 (germline): GTSNPN, SVGIG (reference sequence). CDR3 in amino acids: CAWNRQAGGYTF. The CDR3 bases are TGTGCCTGGAATAGACAGGCGGGGGGCTACACCTTC.

V is TRBV4-3 and J is TRBJ2-3; 8 positions match TRBD2. The CDR3 loop spans 14 amino acids. Per the germline V gene, CDR1 is LGHNA and CDR2 is YSLEER. After removal of 8 bases from V and 4 bases from J, the junction contained 8 bases not matched to a gene. DNA of the CDR3: TGCGCCAGCCAACTCGGGGGGGGGGCAGATACGCAGTATTTT. Residues: CASQLGGGADTQYF.

This sequence joins TRBV12-3 or TRBV12-4 and TRBJ2-3; no reliable D call. CDR3 size: 16 residues. The V gene lost 3 bases and the J gene lost 0 bases, with 13 bases spanning the gap. In DNA form, the CDR3 reads TGTGCCAGCAGTTTTGATGTTTTCTCTAGCACAGATACGCAGTATTTT. Translating it yields CASSFDVFSSTDTQYF.

V gene TRBV7-2 combines with J gene TRBJ2-7; D unresolved. This CDR3 is 13 amino acids long. In germline, CDR1 is SGHTA, CDR2 FQGNSA. V gave up 1 base and J gave up 6 bases, with 10 bases separating them. This CDR3 reads CASSLDLLSEQYF. The CDR3 DNA is TGTGCCAGCAGCTTAGACCTCCTCTCCGAGCAGTACTTC.

Ten or more counts support this clonotype. V usage is TRBV11-3 and J usage is TRBJ2-4; 9 bases fit TRBD1. CDR1 and CDR2 (germline): SGHNT, YENEEA. The CDR3 contains 15 residues. J gave up 7 bases and V 6 bases, and 10 bases lay outside the gene matches. This chain's CDR3 is CASRLTGTGFNIQYF. As DNA, the CDR3 is TGTGCCAGCAGGTTGACCGGGACAGGGTTCAACATTCAGTACTTC.

This clonotype was counted at least ten times. The chain has TRBV27 and TRBJ2-2; D remains ambiguous. There are 13 residues in the CDR3. Germline V CDR1 and CDR2: MNHEY, SMNVEV (reference sequence). The V gene lost 3 bases and the J gene lost 6 bases, with 8 bases spanning the gap. In nucleotides, the CDR3 is TGTGCCAGCAGTTTTCAGTCCTCCGGGGAGCTGTTTTTT. The encoded protein is CASSFQSSGELFF.

This clonotype was observed at least ten times. The V and J genes are TRBV12-3 or TRBV12-4 and TRBJ2-3; TRBD1 aligns across 8 bases. V dropped 1 base and J dropped 3; count of bases not matched to a gene: 12. The CDR3 runs to 18 residues. The CDR3: CASSLGVYSDRVTDTQYF. CDR3 in DNA: TGTGCCAGCAGTTTAGGAGTCTATTCGGACAGGGTGACAGATACGCAGTATTTT.

Only a few counts were recorded for this clonotype. This chain uses TRBV19 with TRBJ2-1, with TRBD2 matching over 14 bases. The V segment lost 4 bases and the J segment 8 bases; nucleotides outside the gene matches: 10. Germline lookup yields CDR1 LNHDA and CDR2 SQIVND (reference sequence). This CDR3 has 17 residues. CDR3: CASSTIRGLAGVDEQFF. DNA for the CDR3: TGTGCCAGTAGTACAATTCGGGGACTAGCGGGAGTCGATGAGCAGTTCTTC.

This clonotype has only a few counts. The chain couples TRBV4-1 to TRBJ2-7; no firm D call. Germline V gene lookup returns CDR1 MGHRA and CDR2 YSYEKL. This CDR3 is 17 amino acids long. Trimming removed 0 bases at V and 3 bases at J, with 18 bases between. The CDR3 bases are TGCGCCAGCAGCCAAGAGCCAGCGACGCGACCCAACTACGAGCAGTACTTC. Translating gives CASSQEPATRPNYEQYF.

This clonotype was detected many times. The DNA of the CDR3 is TGCGCCAGCAGTCGATCCCAAACCTTATCCTACGAGCAGTACTTC. Translating it yields CASSRSQTLSYEQYF. The chain has TRBV10-2 and TRBJ2-7; D not certain. Germline-derived CDR1 and CDR2 are WSHSY and SAAADI. Deletions cut 5 bases from V and 1 base from J, with 15 bases between. This CDR3 contains 15 residues.

Only a few counts were recorded for this clonotype. V is TRBV15 and J is TRBJ2-2, with D possibly TRBD2 on 5 matching bases. Germline CDR1 LNHNV, CDR2 YYDKDF (reference sequence). The CDR3 is made up of 16 amino acids. Trimming left V 0 bases short and J 0 bases short, with 8 bases between. The CDR3 DNA reads TGTGCCACCAGCAGAGATCTAGCAGCGAACACCGGGGAGCTGTTTTTT. This translates into CATSRDLAANTGELFF.